Below, 7 T cell receptor beta chains from the same sample are listed, as sequenced in a study of shared clonotypes between healthy human individuals. Clones were sequenced by immunoSEQ multiplex PCR, and TCRdb holds only the in-frame ones, with some missing. The repertoire includes around 940,000 clones, over 75% of them detected once, and about 1.5% sits in the top ten. Sequencing was performed on memory CD4+ T cells sorted from blood. Subset of the sample: CD45RA-negative fraction. Receptors originate from a man aged 18-30 years in good health.

The V and J genes are TRBV23-1 and TRBJ1-2; 9 bases align to TRBD1. TRBV23-1 is designated an ORF whose function remains uncertain. The ends lost 6 bases at V and 2 bases at J; junction bases unmatched: 7. The CDR3 covers 15 residues. The CDR3 region is CASRGQGPQNYGYTF. The CDR3 nucleotides are TGCGCCAGCAGAGGACAGGGGCCGCAAAACTATGGCTACACCTTC.

The chain recombines TRBV30 with TRBJ2-3; D remains ambiguous. Trimming left V 0 bases short and J 4 bases short, with 14 bases between. Per germline, CDR1 GTSNPN and CDR2 SVGIG (reference sequence). The CDR3 is made up of 15 amino acids. The CDR3 nucleotides are TGTGCCTGGAGTGTTTCGGCCATTTTTTCAGATACGCAGTATTTT. Protein: CAWSVSAIFSDTQYF.

V usage is TRBV30 and J usage is TRBJ1-5; D perhaps matches TRBD1 (5 bases). CDR3 length: 13 residues. V dropped 1 base and J dropped 6 bases, with 10 bases sitting between them. Germline V gene sequence: CDR1 GTSNPN, CDR2 SVGIG (reference sequence). CDR3 bases: TGTGCCTGGAGTGGAGGGGCTGGTCAGCCCCAGCATTTT. The encoded protein is CAWSGGAGQPQHF. The variable domain in full, completed from reference TRBV30 and TRBJ1-5, reads SQTIHQWPATLVQPVGSPLSLECTVEGTSNPNLYWYRQAAGRGLQLLFYSVGIGQISSEVPQNLSASRPQDRQFILSSKKLLLSDSGFYLCAWSGGAGQPQHFGDGTRLSIL.

The rearrangement uses TRBV5-1 and TRBJ2-3; 9 bases fit TRBD1. The CDR3 runs to 15 residues. V trimming: 3 bases; J trimming: 2 bases; junction bases outside the gene matches: 4. Germline V gene sequence: CDR1 SGHRS, CDR2 YFSETQ. The CDR3 is CASSYGQGITDTQYF. CDR3 DNA: TGCGCCAGCAGCTATGGACAGGGGATCACAGATACGCAGTATTTT.

The gene calls are TRBV10-3 and TRBJ1-1; D ambiguous. Germline CDR1 is ENHRY and CDR2 is SYGVKD. V shed 9 bases and J shed 3 bases, with 11 bases lying between them. The CDR3 spans 12 residues. The CDR3 loop is CAIAGDDTEAFF. CDR3 DNA sequence: TGTGCCATTGCGGGCGATGACACTGAAGCTTTCTTT.

The J gene is TRBJ2-2, the V gene TRBV18, with D possibly matching TRBD1 (6 bases). The CDR3 sequence is 14 residues long. V was pared by 5 bases and J by 1 base, with 8 bases between. CDR1 is KGHSH, CDR2 LQKENI, per germline. In DNA, the CDR3 is TGTGCCAGCTCAGAGGGACAGAACACCGGGGAGCTGTTTTTT. It is translated as CASSEGQNTGELFF.

This clone appeared a single time. The chain has TRBV5-4 and TRBJ1-2; the D gene is possibly TRBD1 (5 bases). Trimming shortened V by 4 bases and J by 1 base, and 11 bases separated the two germline ends. CDR1 and CDR2 from the germline V gene are SGHNT and YYREEE (reference sequence). There are 14 residues in the CDR3. DNA for the CDR3: TGTGCCAGCAGCCCCCGGGGGAGTAACTATGGCTACACCTTC. Translated: CASSPRGSNYGYTF.